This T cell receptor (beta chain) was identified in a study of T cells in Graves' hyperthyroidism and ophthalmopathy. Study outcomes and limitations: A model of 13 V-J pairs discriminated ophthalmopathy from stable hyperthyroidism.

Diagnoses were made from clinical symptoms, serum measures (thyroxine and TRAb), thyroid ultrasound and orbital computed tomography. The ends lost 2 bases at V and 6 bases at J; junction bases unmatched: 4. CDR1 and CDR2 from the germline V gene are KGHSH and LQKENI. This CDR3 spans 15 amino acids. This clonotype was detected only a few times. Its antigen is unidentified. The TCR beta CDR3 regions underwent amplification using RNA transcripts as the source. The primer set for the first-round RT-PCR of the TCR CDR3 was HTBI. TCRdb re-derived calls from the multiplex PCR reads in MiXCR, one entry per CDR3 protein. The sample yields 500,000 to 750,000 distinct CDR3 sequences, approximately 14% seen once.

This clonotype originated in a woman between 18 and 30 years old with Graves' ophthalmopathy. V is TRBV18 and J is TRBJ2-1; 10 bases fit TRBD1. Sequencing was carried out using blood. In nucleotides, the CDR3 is TGTGCCAGCTCACCAAGGACAGGGGGTATCAATGAGCAGTTCTTC. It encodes CASSPRTGGINEQFF. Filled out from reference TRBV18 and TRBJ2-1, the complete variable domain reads NAGVMQNPRHLVRRRGQEARLRCSPMKGHSHVYWYRQLPEEGLKFMVYLQKENIIDESGMPKERFSAEFPKEGPSILRIQQVVRGDSAAYFCASSPRTGGINEQFFGPGTRLTVL.